This T cell receptor beta chain comes out of a study of blood T cell repertoires in COVID-19. In the study overall: COVID-19 samples collected from the United States, Italy and Spain covered acute and convalescent phases. PBMCs, B-cell-depleted T cells, or T cells provided the cDNA or gDNA that made up the material.

Germline V gene sequence: CDR1 SGHTA, CDR2 FQGNSA. The CDR3 sequence is 14 residues long. Between the trimmed V and J ends, which lost 5 bases and 4 bases, there was a span of 12 bases. In the authors' workflow: Reference gene primers were amplified, and this amplification served to estimate nucleated cell counts. Assay used: immunoSEQ multiplex PCR; TCRdb lists only in-frame clones, some missing. That table supplies the V and J calls and clone size; D and trimming were determined from the DNA. The top ten clones hold roughly 9.6% of a sample with around 300,000 clones, 70% to 90% of them seen once. The TCR sequence derives from a woman aged 70-85 years with acute or convalescent COVID-19. The chain recombines TRBV7-2 with TRBJ1-5; D is perhaps TRBD1 (5 bases). Sequenced input: peripheral blood. This CDR3 reads CASSPTAGNQPQHF. CDR3 DNA sequence: TGTGCCAGCAGCCCGACGGCAGGGAATCAGCCCCAGCATTTT.